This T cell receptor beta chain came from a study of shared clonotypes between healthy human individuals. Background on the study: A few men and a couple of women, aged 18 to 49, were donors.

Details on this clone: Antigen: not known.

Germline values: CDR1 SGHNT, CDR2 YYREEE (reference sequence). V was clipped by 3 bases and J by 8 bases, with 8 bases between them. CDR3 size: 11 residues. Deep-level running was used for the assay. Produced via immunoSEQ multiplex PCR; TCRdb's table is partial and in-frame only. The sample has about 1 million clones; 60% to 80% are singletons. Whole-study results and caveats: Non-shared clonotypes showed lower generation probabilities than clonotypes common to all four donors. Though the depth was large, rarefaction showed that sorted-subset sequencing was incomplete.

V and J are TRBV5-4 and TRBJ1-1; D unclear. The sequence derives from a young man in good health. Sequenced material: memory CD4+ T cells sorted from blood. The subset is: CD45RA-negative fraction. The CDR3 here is CASSWGEEAFF. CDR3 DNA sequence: TGTGCCAGCAGCTGGGGAGAAGAAGCTTTCTTT.